Sequencing of this T cell receptor (beta chain) was carried out in a study of blood T cell repertoires in COVID-19. At the level of the study: Spain, Italy and the United States supplied samples that represented acute and convalescent COVID-19.

In the authors' methods: Reference gene primer amplification gave estimated nucleated cell counts. The assay was immunoSEQ multiplex PCR, and TCRdb's table has in-frame clones only and misses some. That table furnishes V, J and clone size, whereas the DNA furnished D and trimming. The sample holds around 330,000 clones, more than 70% seen once. Only one count was recorded for this clone. Seattle cases were enrolled at active infection and followed longitudinally. V lost 0 bases and J 6 bases, leaving 15 bases between the germline ends. In germline, CDR1 is LGHDT, CDR2 YNNKEL (reference sequence). The CDR3 extends over 16 amino acids.

The sequence was collected from a woman aged 30 to 39 with COVID-19, enrolled during active disease. The chain recombines TRBV3-1 (or the pseudogene TRBV3-2) with TRBJ1-5, with D maybe TRBD1 (6 bases). Sequencing used peripheral blood. In DNA form, the CDR3 reads TGTGCCAGCAGCCAAGAGGGGCAGGGGAAGGGTCAGCCCCAGCATTTT. This translates into CASSQEGQGKGQPQHF.